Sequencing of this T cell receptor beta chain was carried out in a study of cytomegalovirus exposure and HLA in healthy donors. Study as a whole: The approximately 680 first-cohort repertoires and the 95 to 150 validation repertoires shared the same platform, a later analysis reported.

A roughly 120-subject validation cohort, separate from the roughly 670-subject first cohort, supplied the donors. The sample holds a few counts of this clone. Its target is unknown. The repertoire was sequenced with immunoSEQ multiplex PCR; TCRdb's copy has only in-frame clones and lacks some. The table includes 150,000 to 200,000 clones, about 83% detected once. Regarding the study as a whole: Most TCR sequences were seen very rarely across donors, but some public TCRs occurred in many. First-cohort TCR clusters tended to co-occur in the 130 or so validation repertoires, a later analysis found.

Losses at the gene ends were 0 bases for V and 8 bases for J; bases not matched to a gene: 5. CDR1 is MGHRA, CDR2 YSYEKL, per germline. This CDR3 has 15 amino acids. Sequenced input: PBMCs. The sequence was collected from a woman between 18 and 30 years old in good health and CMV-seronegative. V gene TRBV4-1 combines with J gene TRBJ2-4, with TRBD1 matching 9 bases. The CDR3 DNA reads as TGCGCCAGCAGCCAAGATAACAGGGGGCACGACATTCAGTACTTC. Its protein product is CASSQDNRGHDIQYF.